The rows below give T cell receptor beta chains drawn from one sample of a study of shared clonotypes between healthy human individuals. Libraries were prepared by immunoSEQ multiplex PCR; TCRdb keeps only in-frame clonotypes and omits some of them. The sample lists 2 million to 2.5 million clones; nearly 97% were seen once. The source material was naive CD4+ T cells sorted from blood. These receptor sequences come from a man between 18 and 29 years old in good health. Both conserved end residues are part of each CDR3. The order of the fields is CDR3 protein, J gene, clone size, V gene. Expanded clones get a size class; other rows say once, few or many, or leave the size out.

cdr3_aa: CASSSKKGRAAPLSEQYF
j_call: TRBJ2-7
clone_size: once
v_call: TRBV7-3

cdr3_aa: CASRELSLGGEKLFF
j_call: TRBJ1-4
clone_size: -
v_call: TRBV7-2

cdr3_aa: CASSLSGIGETQYF
j_call: TRBJ2-5
clone_size: -
v_call: TRBV5-1

cdr3_aa: CASSGALAAQPYEQYF
j_call: TRBJ2-7
clone_size: once
v_call: TRBV7-9

cdr3_aa: CASSAGLAAGPGELFF
j_call: TRBJ2-2
clone_size: -
v_call: TRBV6-1

cdr3_aa: CASKGPGFSNQPQHF
j_call: TRBJ1-5
clone_size: -
v_call: TRBV2

cdr3_aa: CASSLRTDTQYF
j_call: TRBJ2-3
clone_size: -
v_call: TRBV5-1

cdr3_aa: CASSAGQGDNEQFF
j_call: TRBJ2-1
clone_size: -
v_call: TRBV2

cdr3_aa: CASSLGARTEAFF
j_call: TRBJ1-1
clone_size: -
v_call: TRBV6-5

cdr3_aa: CASSLAGGMAQYF
j_call: TRBJ2-7
clone_size: -
v_call: TRBV11-3

cdr3_aa: CASAMAGDRRPGELFF
j_call: TRBJ2-2
clone_size: -
v_call: TRBV28

cdr3_aa: CASQGQGAGEQYF
j_call: TRBJ2-7
clone_size: -
v_call: TRBV2

cdr3_aa: CASSQAHYRVGANSPLHF
j_call: TRBJ1-6
clone_size: -
v_call: TRBV4-1

cdr3_aa: CASSLGREYEQYF
j_call: TRBJ2-7
clone_size: -
v_call: TRBV7-2

cdr3_aa: CASSYSNAGRNYGYTF
j_call: TRBJ1-2
clone_size: -
v_call: TRBV6-6

cdr3_aa: CASSQDRAHYEQYF
j_call: TRBJ2-7
clone_size: -
v_call: TRBV7-9

cdr3_aa: CASSETRTSGGVTQYF
j_call: TRBJ2-5
clone_size: -
v_call: TRBV2

cdr3_aa: CSAGQDTQYF
j_call: TRBJ2-3
clone_size: -
v_call: TRBV29-1

cdr3_aa: CSAGGPSYEQYF
j_call: TRBJ2-7
clone_size: -
v_call: TRBV7-9

cdr3_aa: CASSGQANYGYTF
j_call: TRBJ1-2
clone_size: -
v_call: TRBV18

cdr3_aa: CASKGFVETGIYNEQFF
j_call: TRBJ2-1
clone_size: -
v_call: TRBV2

cdr3_aa: CASSPQDRGAGELFF
j_call: TRBJ2-2
clone_size: -
v_call: TRBV9

cdr3_aa: CASSVGPPGGNQPQHF
j_call: TRBJ1-5
clone_size: once
v_call: TRBV5-5

cdr3_aa: CASSYGLIAYEQYF
j_call: TRBJ2-7
clone_size: -
v_call: TRBV7-9

cdr3_aa: CASSYGGTYEQYF
j_call: TRBJ2-7
clone_size: -
v_call: TRBV5-1

cdr3_aa: CASSLGLAGVDEQFF
j_call: TRBJ2-1
clone_size: -
v_call: TRBV7-3

cdr3_aa: CASSAPGQYGYTF
j_call: TRBJ1-2
clone_size: -
v_call: TRBV7-8

cdr3_aa: CASSATDNTQYF
j_call: TRBJ2-3
clone_size: -
v_call: TRBV7-9

cdr3_aa: CASRAGTGLYEQYF
j_call: TRBJ2-7
clone_size: once
v_call: TRBV6-6

cdr3_aa: CASSGGQGKFEQYF
j_call: TRBJ2-7
clone_size: -
v_call: TRBV5-1

cdr3_aa: CASSAGATGEQYF
j_call: TRBJ2-7
clone_size: -
v_call: TRBV10-1

cdr3_aa: CASSPSSAAYEQYF
j_call: TRBJ2-7
clone_size: once
v_call: TRBV4-3

cdr3_aa: CASSPIPSPLEQYF
j_call: TRBJ2-7
clone_size: -
v_call: TRBV18

cdr3_aa: CASSLSGQTEAFF
j_call: TRBJ1-1
clone_size: -
v_call: TRBV5-1

cdr3_aa: CASSLRPGQVLEQYF
j_call: TRBJ2-7
clone_size: -
v_call: TRBV19

cdr3_aa: CASRGQREGNEKLFF
j_call: TRBJ1-4
clone_size: -
v_call: TRBV10-1

cdr3_aa: CASSKQGNVETQYF
j_call: TRBJ2-5
clone_size: -
v_call: TRBV6-6

cdr3_aa: CASSVARDRDLYGYTF
j_call: TRBJ1-2
clone_size: -
v_call: TRBV9

cdr3_aa: CASSRSDRGSGYTF
j_call: TRBJ1-2
clone_size: -
v_call: TRBV6-5

cdr3_aa: CASRRDRASNQPQHF
j_call: TRBJ1-5
clone_size: once
v_call: TRBV19

cdr3_aa: CASSRSGRRSNEQFF
j_call: TRBJ2-1
clone_size: -
v_call: TRBV13

cdr3_aa: CASSLGVGQGKLFF
j_call: TRBJ1-4
clone_size: -
v_call: TRBV7-9

cdr3_aa: CASSRGQGEYNEKLFF
j_call: TRBJ1-4
clone_size: once
v_call: TRBV7-9

cdr3_aa: CASSLGQGRGNEQFF
j_call: TRBJ2-1
clone_size: -
v_call: TRBV5-1

cdr3_aa: CANGQGNEQYF
j_call: TRBJ2-7
clone_size: -
v_call: TRBV6-1

cdr3_aa: CASSRTGLGGYTF
j_call: TRBJ1-2
clone_size: -
v_call: TRBV6-4

cdr3_aa: CASSWAGGNYEQYF
j_call: TRBJ2-7
clone_size: -
v_call: TRBV27

cdr3_aa: CASSVVGTNTGELFF
j_call: TRBJ2-2
clone_size: -
v_call: TRBV9

cdr3_aa: CASSSGDRGRETQYF
j_call: TRBJ2-5
clone_size: -
v_call: TRBV11-1

cdr3_aa: CASNRDGTVYNEQFF
j_call: TRBJ2-1
clone_size: -
v_call: TRBV6-5

cdr3_aa: CASSSPGLKAFF
j_call: TRBJ1-1
clone_size: once
v_call: TRBV7-9

cdr3_aa: CASSFGTGPLNTEAFF
j_call: TRBJ1-1
clone_size: once
v_call: TRBV7-2

cdr3_aa: CASSLGGRAAGEQFF
j_call: TRBJ2-1
clone_size: -
v_call: TRBV5-1

cdr3_aa: CASRLTSGTVGELFF
j_call: TRBJ2-2
clone_size: -
v_call: TRBV2

cdr3_aa: CAISEGVNTGELFF
j_call: TRBJ2-2
clone_size: once
v_call: TRBV10-3